The 26 T cell receptor beta chains below all came from one sample that was sequenced in a study of glioma-infiltrating T cells. Using RNA template, CDR3s of TCR alpha and beta were amplified with iRepertoire arm-PCR. MiXCR, run by TCRdb on the multiplex PCR reads, gives a single entry per CDR3 protein. The sample carries about 180,000 distinct CDR3 sequences, around 45% recorded once. The sequencing sample was made of glioma tissue, nonneoplastic brain tissue, or PBMCs (not recorded which). Receptors originate from a human donor with low-grade glioma or glioblastoma, undergoing nonglioma brain surgery, or in good health (not recorded which).

Regarding this clonotype: At one end the junction does not follow the germline gene, possibly because of a read error. The chain combines TRBV20-1 with TRBJ1-6; D call uncertain. The CDR3 consists of 14 residues. CDR1 is DFQATT and CDR2 is SNEGSKA in the germline V gene (reference sequence). CDR3 loop: CSAAFTVNNSPLNF. The CDR3 DNA is TGCAGTGCGGCATTTACAGTGAATAATTCACCCCTCAACTTT.

This clonotype was detected only a few times. The gene calls are TRBV5-1 and TRBJ2-7; maybe TRBD2 (6 bases). This CDR3 is 16 amino acids long. V lost 6 bases and J lost 7, with 26 bases in between. The germline CDR1 and CDR2 sequences are SGHRS and YFSETQ. This CDR3 reads CASTLYPKDYSSEQYF. In DNA form, the CDR3 reads TGCGCCAGCACCCTCTACCCCAAGGACTATTCTTCGGAGCAGTACTTC.

About this clonotype: The junction shows a germline mismatch at one end, possibly a read error. The V and J genes are TRBV3-1 and TRBJ2-7; possibly TRBD2 for D (5 bases). Per the germline V gene, CDR1 is LGHDT and CDR2 is YNNKEL (reference sequence). The CDR3 extends over 13 amino acids. CDR3 amino acids: CTSSPPADYEQYF. The CDR3 bases are TGTACCAGCAGTCCTCCAGCGGACTACGAGCAGTACTTC.

This clonotype was found a few times. The DNA for the CDR3 is TGTGCCGGGCTAGACTCGGGACACAATGAGCAGTTCTTC. Amino acid sequence: CAGLDSGHNEQFF. V gene TRBV2 combines with J gene TRBJ2-1; TRBD1 or TRBD2 may be the D gene (5 bases each). The CDR3 has 13 residues. Trimming shortened V by 11 bases and J by 5 bases, and 16 bases separated the two germline ends. Germline V gene sequence: CDR1 SNHLY, CDR2 FYNNEI.

Remarks on this clonotype: The junction does not match germline at one end; this may be a read error. The chain has TRBV28 and TRBJ2-7, with 7 bases identical to TRBD1. The closer fit of TRBJ2-5 to the DNA end suggests the J call may be wrong. CDR1 and CDR2 from the germline V gene are MDHEN and SYDVKM. The CDR3 is 15 amino acids. The CDR3 DNA reads TGTGCCGGCAGTGAACCGGGACAGCCCCAAGAGACCCAGTACTTC. Its translation: CAGSEPGQPQETQYF.

This clonotype is categorized as medium-sized. V and J are TRBV20-1 and TRBJ1-2; TRBD1 matches at 8 bases. Germline V gene data show CDR1 as DFQATT and CDR2 as SNEGSKA (reference sequence). This CDR3 is built from 13 residues. CDR3 region: CSPGTGSNYGYTF. The CDR3, as DNA: TGCAGCCCGGGGACAGGTTCTAACTATGGCTACACCTTC.

As concerns this clonotype: One end of the junction fails to match germline, which may point to a read error. CDR3 in DNA: TGTGCCAGCTCTACGTACGGGAAGCTGTTCTTT. Protein sequence: CASSTYGKLFF. The V call is TRBV18, the J call TRBJ2-2; possibly TRBD2 for D (5 bases). Germline V gene data show CDR1 as KGHSH and CDR2 as LQKENI. The CDR3 totals 11 residues.

In its sample, this clonotype was seen many times. The chain combines TRBV27 with TRBJ1-5; 7 bases map to TRBD1. The CDR3 is 18 amino acids. Germline V gene data show CDR1 as MNHEY and CDR2 as SMNVEV (reference sequence). J was trimmed by 5 bases and V by 4 bases; bases with no gene match: 17. This chain's CDR3 is CASSSQKGARDPDQPQHF. In nucleotides, the CDR3 is TGTGCCAGCAGTTCCCAAAAGGGGGCGAGGGATCCCGATCAGCCCCAGCATTTT.

Notes on this clonotype: Just one base apart from a much larger clone, this may be a read error. The chain employs TRBV19 and TRBJ2-7; perhaps TRBD1 as D (5 bases). Germline values: CDR1 LNHDA, CDR2 SQIVND (reference sequence). V shed 7 bases and J shed 0 bases, with 13 bases lying between them. The CDR3 spans 14 residues. CDR3 nucleotides: TGTGCCAGTATCGCCAGGGATAACTCCTACGAGCAGTACTTC. Translation: CASIARDNSYEQYF.

Note on this clonotype: The junction differs from germline at one of its ends, possibly a read error. The V call is TRBV20-1, the J call TRBJ2-7, with 8 bases aligning to TRBD1. The CDR3 runs to 14 residues. Germline V CDR1 and CDR2: DFQATT, SNEGSKA (reference sequence). For the CDR3, the DNA is TGCAGTGCTCGAACCCGGACAGGGTACTACGATCAGTACTTC. As protein: CSARTRTGYYDQYF.

Of note for this clonotype: One end of the junction varies from germline; a read error may be responsible. The rearrangement joins TRBV28 to TRBJ1-1; D gene unclear. Germline lookup yields CDR1 MDHEN and CDR2 SYDVKM. The CDR3 spans 14 residues. CDR3 sequence reads: CASSLMASNTEAFF. For the CDR3, the DNA is TGTGCCAGCAGTTTAATGGCATCGAACACTGAGGCTTTCTTT.

The table lists this clonotype with many counts. V and J are TRBV27 and TRBJ2-7; TRBD1 matches 7 bases. Trimming removed 8 bases from V and 7 bases from J; junction bases left unmatched: 14. Germline V gene lookup returns CDR1 MNHEY and CDR2 SMNVEV (reference sequence). The CDR3 covers 14 residues. CDR3 in DNA: TGTGCCAGCTCCTCCCGACAGGGTCCTTTTGAGCAGTACTTC. Translated: CASSSRQGPFEQYF.

To note about this clonotype: This could be a read error, since a much larger clone is one nucleotide away. V is TRBV11-2 and J is TRBJ2-1; D gene ambiguous. The CDR3 contains 13 residues. Germline V gene sequence: CDR1 SGHAT, CDR2 FQNNGV. Trimming removed 2 bases at V and 10 bases at J, with 12 bases between. CDR3 DNA sequence: TGTGCCAGCAGCTTAATATCCGCCGGCGAGCAGTTCTTC. Residues: CASSLISAGEQFF.

V is TRBV5-8 and J is TRBJ2-7; D possibly corresponds to TRBD1 (6 bases). The CDR3 has 13 amino acids. The germline V gene encodes CDR1 SGHTS and CDR2 YDEGEE. V shed 5 bases and J shed 4 bases, with 13 bases lying between them. This chain's CDR3 is CASRYRALYEQYF. Here the CDR3 DNA reads TGTGCCAGCAGATACAGGGCACTATACGAGCAGTACTTC.

Points on this clonotype: A read error may be the cause here, since a much bigger clone is one base away. The rearrangement joins TRBV28 to TRBJ2-7; a possible D gene is TRBD2 (6 bases). V lost 6 bases to trimming and J lost 10 bases, with 19 bases between them. The CDR3 runs to 13 residues. Per the germline V gene, CDR1 is MDHEN and CDR2 is SYDVKM. CDR3 nucleotides: TGTGCCAGCAGACCACTCTTAGCGGTACCCCAGTACTTC. Amino acid sequence: CASRPLLAVPQYF.

This clonotype was recorded many times. The CDR3 reads CASSGAVTNEKLFF. The CDR3 DNA is TGTGCCAGCAGTGGGGCAGTAACTAATGAAAAACTGTTTTTT. The chain carries TRBV2 and TRBJ1-4, with D unresolved. V shed 4 bases and J shed 1 base, with 7 bases lying between them. Looked up from germline, CDR1 is SNHLY and CDR2 is FYNNEI. This CDR3 is 14 amino acids long.

The sample holds many counts of this clonotype. CDR3 bases: TGTGCCAGTAGTATTTCGGGGGGTAACAATGAGCAGTTCTTC. Translating gives CASSISGGNNEQFF. The chain couples TRBV19 to TRBJ2-1; 7 bases line up with TRBD2. Germline V gene lookup returns CDR1 LNHDA and CDR2 SQIVND (reference sequence). The length of the CDR3 is 14 residues. Trimming at V came to 3 bases and at J to 5 bases, leaving 4 bases not matched to a gene.

This clonotype was found many times. The V call is TRBV28, the J call TRBJ1-1, with 10 bases identical to TRBD1. Trimming at V came to 10 bases and at J to 5 bases, leaving 10 bases not matched to a gene. The CDR3 has 14 amino acids. Germline CDR1 reads MDHEN; CDR2 reads SYDVKM. CDR3 residues: CATELDRGRTEAFF. In nucleotides, the CDR3 is TGTGCCACCGAACTCGACAGGGGGCGGACTGAAGCTTTCTTT.

Only a few counts were recorded for this clonotype. The chain has TRBV19 and TRBJ2-7; D may be TRBD2 (6 bases). V dropped 0 bases and J dropped 0 bases, with 9 bases sitting between them. Germline CDR1 reads LNHDA; CDR2 reads SQIVND (reference sequence). CDR3 size: 15 residues. This CDR3 reads CASSIDGGSSYEQYF. Here the CDR3 DNA reads TGTGCCAGTAGTATAGACGGGGGAAGCTCCTACGAGCAGTACTTC.

V gene TRBV29-1 combines with J gene TRBJ2-7; 7 nucleotides align to TRBD2. Germline V CDR1 and CDR2: SQVTM, ANQGSEA. The CDR3 is 15 residues long. Losses at the gene ends were 6 bases for V and 4 bases for J; bases not matched to a gene: 15. CDR3 DNA sequence: TGCAGCGTCCCCCCTGCGGGAGACCCGAGGTACGAGCAGTACTTC. It codes for CSVPPAGDPRYEQYF.

This clonotype was found many times. The chain has TRBV20-1 and TRBJ1-5; D ambiguous. This CDR3 has 13 amino acids. CDR1 DFQATT and CDR2 SNEGSKA come from the germline V gene (reference sequence). Trimming shortened V by 2 bases and J by 6 bases, and 11 bases separated the two germline ends. The CDR3 sequence is CSARPEAGQPQHF. The CDR3 bases are TGCAGTGCTAGACCGGAGGCAGGTCAGCCCCAGCATTTT.

Comment on this clonotype: The CDR3 carries no conserved terminal phenylalanine or tryptophan, so it likely arises from a read error. This sequence joins TRBV20-1 and TRBJ1-2, with no clear D. Germline loops: CDR1 DFQATT, CDR2 SNEGSKA (reference sequence). The CDR3 contains 14 residues. V was clipped by 0 bases and J by 3 bases, with 11 bases between them. The CDR3 reads CSAREPGRDYGYTL. CDR3 nucleotide sequence: TGCAGTGCTAGAGAACCGGGGAGGGACTATGGCTACACCTTA.

The chain links TRBV19 to TRBJ2-1; 7 nucleotides align to TRBD2. The CDR3 is 15 residues long. Losses at the gene ends were 4 bases for V and 7 bases for J; bases not matched to a gene: 10. Germline lookup yields CDR1 LNHDA and CDR2 SQIVND (reference sequence). Here the CDR3 DNA reads TGTGCCAGTAGTAGCCGACTAGCTGTACCTAATGAGCAGTTCTTC. It encodes CASSSRLAVPNEQFF.

This clonotype appeared many times. The V and J genes are TRBV4-1 and TRBJ2-7; TRBD1 might be the D (5 bases). Germline V gene sequence: CDR1 MGHRA, CDR2 YSYEKL. The V end lost 6 bases, the J end lost 4 bases, and 16 bases lay between the germline ends. This CDR3 spans 14 amino acids. CDR3 sequence: CASSREPQAYEQYF. The DNA for the CDR3 is TGCGCCAGCAGTCGCGAACCACAGGCGTACGAGCAGTACTTC.

V usage is TRBV29-1 and J usage is TRBJ2-7; no firm D call. The end of the DNA aligns better with TRBJ2-5, so the J call may be wrong. This CDR3 is built from 13 residues. Germline V gives CDR1 SQVTM, CDR2 ANQGSEA. CDR3 region: CSVCWNIQETQYF. As DNA, the CDR3 is TGCAGCGTTTGCTGGAATATTCAAGAGACCCAGTACTTC.

In its sample, this clonotype was seen many times. The chain recombines TRBV4-1 with TRBJ1-1, with D possibly TRBD1 on 5 matching bases. V lost 4 bases and J lost 4, with 10 bases in between. Per germline, CDR1 MGHRA and CDR2 YSYEKL. This CDR3 region has 13 residues. In nucleotides, the CDR3 is TGCGCCAGCAGCCCCTCCGGGGGCACTGAAGCTTTCTTT. It codes for CASSPSGGTEAFF.